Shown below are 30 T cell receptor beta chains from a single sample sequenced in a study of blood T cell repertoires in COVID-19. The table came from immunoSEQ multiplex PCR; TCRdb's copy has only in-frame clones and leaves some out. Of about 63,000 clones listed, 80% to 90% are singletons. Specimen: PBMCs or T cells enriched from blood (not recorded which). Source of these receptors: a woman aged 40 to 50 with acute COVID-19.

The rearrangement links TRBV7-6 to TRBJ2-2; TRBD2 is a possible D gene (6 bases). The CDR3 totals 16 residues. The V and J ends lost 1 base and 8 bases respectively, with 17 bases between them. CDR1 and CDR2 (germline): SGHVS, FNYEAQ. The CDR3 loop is CASSLVGDSFFGELFF. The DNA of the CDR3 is TGTGCCAGCAGCTTAGTCGGGGACTCATTCTTTGGGGAGCTGTTTTTT.

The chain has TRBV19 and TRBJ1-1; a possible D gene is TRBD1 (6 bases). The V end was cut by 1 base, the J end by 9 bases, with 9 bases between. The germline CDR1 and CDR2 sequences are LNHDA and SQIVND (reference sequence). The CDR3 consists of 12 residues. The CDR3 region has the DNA TGTGCCAGTAGTATAGCAGGGGCCCAAGCTTTCTTT. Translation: CASSIAGAQAFF. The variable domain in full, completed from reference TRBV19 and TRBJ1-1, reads DGGITQSPKYLFRKEGQNVTLSCEQNLNHDAMYWYRQDPGQGLRLIYYSQIVNDFQKGDIAEGYSVSREKKESFPLTVTSAQKNPTAFYLCASSIAGAQAFFGQGTRLTVV.

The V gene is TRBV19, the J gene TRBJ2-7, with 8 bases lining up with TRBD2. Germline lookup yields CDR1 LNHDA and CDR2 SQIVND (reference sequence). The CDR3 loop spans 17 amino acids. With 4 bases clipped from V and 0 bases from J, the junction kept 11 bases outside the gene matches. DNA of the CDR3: TGTGCCAGTAGTAGTGCAGCGGGAGCCCCAAGCTCCTACGAGCAGTACTTC. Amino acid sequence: CASSSAAGAPSSYEQYF.

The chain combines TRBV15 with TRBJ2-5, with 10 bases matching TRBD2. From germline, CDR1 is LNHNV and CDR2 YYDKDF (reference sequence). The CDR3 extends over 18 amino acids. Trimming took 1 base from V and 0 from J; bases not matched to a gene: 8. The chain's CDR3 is CATSRVGASGGHQETQYF. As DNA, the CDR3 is TGTGCCACCAGCAGAGTTGGGGCTAGCGGGGGCCACCAAGAGACCCAGTACTTC.

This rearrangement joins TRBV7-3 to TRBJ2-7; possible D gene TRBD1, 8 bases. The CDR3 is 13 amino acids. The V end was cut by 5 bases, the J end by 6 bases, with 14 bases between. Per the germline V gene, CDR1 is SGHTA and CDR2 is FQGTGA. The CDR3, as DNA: TGTGCCAGCAGCGGTAACAGGGGGGGCGAGCAGTACTTC. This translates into CASSGNRGGEQYF.

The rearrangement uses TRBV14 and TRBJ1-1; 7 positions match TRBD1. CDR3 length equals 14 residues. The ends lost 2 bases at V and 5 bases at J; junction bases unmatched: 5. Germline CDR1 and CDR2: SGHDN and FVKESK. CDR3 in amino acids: CASSQLTGATEAFF. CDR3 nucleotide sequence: TGTGCCAGCAGCCAACTTACAGGGGCGACTGAAGCTTTCTTT.

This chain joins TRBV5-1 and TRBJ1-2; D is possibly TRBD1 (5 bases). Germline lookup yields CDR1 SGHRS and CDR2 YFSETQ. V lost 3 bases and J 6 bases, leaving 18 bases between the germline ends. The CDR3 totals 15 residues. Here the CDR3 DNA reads TGCGCCAGCAGCTCGTTCCCGCAGGGAAGCGATGGCTACACCTTC. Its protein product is CASSSFPQGSDGYTF.

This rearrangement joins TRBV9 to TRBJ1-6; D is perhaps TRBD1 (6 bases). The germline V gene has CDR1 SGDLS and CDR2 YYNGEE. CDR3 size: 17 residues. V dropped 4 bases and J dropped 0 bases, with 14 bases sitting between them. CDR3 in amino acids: CASSQGGRSSYNSPLHF. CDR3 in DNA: TGTGCCAGCAGCCAAGGGGGTCGGAGCTCCTATAATTCACCCCTCCACTTT.

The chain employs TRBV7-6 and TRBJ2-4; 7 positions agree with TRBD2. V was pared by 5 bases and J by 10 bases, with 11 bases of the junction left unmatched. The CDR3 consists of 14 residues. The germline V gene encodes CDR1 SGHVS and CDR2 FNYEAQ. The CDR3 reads CASSLGSGMGIQYF. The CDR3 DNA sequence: TGTGCCAGCAGCCTAGGGAGCGGGATGGGGATTCAGTACTTC. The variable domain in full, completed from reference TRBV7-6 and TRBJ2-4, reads GAGVSQSPRYKVTKRGQDVALRCDPISGHVSLYWYRQALGQGPEFLTYFNYEAQQDKSGLPNDRFSAERPEGSISTLTIQRTEQRDSAMYRCASSLGSGMGIQYFGAGTRLSVL.

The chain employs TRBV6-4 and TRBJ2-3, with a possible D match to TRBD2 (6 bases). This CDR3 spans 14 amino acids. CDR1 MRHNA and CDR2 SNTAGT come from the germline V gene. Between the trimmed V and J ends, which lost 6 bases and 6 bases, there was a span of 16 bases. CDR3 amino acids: CASSARGFGDTQYF. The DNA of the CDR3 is TGTGCCAGCAGCGCACGGGGGTTCGGGGATACGCAGTATTTT.

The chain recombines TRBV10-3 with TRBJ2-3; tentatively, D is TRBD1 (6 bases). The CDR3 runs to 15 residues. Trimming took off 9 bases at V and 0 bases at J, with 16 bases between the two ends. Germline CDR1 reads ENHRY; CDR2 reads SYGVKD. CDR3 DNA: TGTGCCATAAAACAGGGTTACTATAGCACAGATACGCAGTATTTT. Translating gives CAIKQGYYSTDTQYF.

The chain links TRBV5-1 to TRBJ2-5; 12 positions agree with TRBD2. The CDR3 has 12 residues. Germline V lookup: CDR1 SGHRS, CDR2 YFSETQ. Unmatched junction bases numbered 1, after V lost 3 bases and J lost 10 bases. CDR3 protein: CASSWTSGDQYF. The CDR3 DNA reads TGCGCCAGCAGCTGGACTAGCGGGGACCAGTACTTC.

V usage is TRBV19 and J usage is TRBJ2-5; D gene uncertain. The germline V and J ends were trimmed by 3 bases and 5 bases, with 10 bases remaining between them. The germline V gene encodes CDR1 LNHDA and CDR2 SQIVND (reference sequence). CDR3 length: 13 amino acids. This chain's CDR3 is CASSMASSETQYF. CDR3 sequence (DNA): TGTGCCAGTAGTATGGCTAGTTCCGAGACCCAGTACTTC. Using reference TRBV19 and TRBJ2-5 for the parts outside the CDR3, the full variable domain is DGGITQSPKYLFRKEGQNVTLSCEQNLNHDAMYWYRQDPGQGLRLIYYSQIVNDFQKGDIAEGYSVSREKKESFPLTVTSAQKNPTAFYLCASSMASSETQYFGPGTRLLVL.

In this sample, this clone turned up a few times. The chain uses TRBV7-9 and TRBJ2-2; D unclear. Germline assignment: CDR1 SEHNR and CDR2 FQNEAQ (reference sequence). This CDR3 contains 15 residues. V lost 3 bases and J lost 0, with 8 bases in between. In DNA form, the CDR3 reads TGTGCCAGCAGCTTTTCCAGCGCGAACACCGGGGAGCTGTTTTTT. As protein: CASSFSSANTGELFF.

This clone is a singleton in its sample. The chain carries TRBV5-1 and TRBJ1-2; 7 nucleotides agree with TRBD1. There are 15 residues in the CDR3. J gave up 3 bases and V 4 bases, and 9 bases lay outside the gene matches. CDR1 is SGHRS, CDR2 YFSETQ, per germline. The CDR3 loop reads CASSPEQGRDYGYTF. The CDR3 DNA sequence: TGCGCCAGCAGCCCGGAACAGGGGAGAGACTATGGCTACACCTTC.

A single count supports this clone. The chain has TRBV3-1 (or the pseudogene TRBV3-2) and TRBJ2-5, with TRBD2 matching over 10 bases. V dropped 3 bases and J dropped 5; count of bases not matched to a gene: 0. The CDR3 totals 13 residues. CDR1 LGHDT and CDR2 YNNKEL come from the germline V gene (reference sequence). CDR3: CASSQTSGETQYF. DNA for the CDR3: TGTGCCAGCAGCCAGACTAGCGGGGAGACCCAGTACTTC.

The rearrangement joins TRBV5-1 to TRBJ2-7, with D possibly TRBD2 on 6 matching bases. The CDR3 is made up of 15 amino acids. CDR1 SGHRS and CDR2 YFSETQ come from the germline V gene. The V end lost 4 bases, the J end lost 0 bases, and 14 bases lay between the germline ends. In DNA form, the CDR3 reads TGCGCCAGCAGCCCTGGCGGGGCAAACTCCTACGAGCAGTACTTC. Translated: CASSPGGANSYEQYF.

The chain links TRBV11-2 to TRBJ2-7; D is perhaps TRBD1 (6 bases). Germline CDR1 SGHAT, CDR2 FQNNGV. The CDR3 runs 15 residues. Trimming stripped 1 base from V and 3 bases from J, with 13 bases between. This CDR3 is CASSLAQGAIYEQYV. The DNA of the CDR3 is TGTGCCAGCAGCTTAGCACAGGGCGCAATCTACGAGCAGTACGTC.

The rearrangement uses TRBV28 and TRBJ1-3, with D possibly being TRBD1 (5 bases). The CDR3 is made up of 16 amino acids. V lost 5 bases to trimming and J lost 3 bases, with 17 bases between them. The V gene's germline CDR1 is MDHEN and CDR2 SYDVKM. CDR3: CASSLLSQGFGNTIYF. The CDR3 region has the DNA TGTGCCAGCAGTCTTCTCTCCCAGGGTTTTGGAAACACCATATATTTT.

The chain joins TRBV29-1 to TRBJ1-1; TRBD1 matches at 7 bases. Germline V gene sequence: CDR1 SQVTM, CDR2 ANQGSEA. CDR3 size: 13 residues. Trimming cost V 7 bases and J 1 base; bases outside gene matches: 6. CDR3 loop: CSAGTAQNTEAFF. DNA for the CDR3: TGCAGCGCTGGGACAGCACAGAACACTGAAGCTTTCTTT. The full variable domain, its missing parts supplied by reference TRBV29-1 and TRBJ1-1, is SAVISQKPSRDICQRGTSLTIQCQVDSQVTMMFWYRQQPGQSLTLIATANQGSEATYESGFVIDKFPISRPNLTFSTLTVSNMSPEDSSIYLCSAGTAQNTEAFFGQGTRLTVV.

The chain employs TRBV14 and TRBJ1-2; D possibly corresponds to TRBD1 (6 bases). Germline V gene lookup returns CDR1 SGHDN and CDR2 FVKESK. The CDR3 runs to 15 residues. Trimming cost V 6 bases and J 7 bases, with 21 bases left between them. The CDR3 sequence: CASSIKTGGAGGYTF. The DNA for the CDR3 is TGTGCCAGCAGTATAAAGACGGGGGGCGCGGGTGGCTACACCTTC.

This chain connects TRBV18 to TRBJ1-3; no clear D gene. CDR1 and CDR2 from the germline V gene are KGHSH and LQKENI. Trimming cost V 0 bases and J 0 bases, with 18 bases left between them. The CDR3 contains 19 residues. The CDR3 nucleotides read TGTGCCAGCTCACCACCGCTCCCGGCGCGACAAAGCTCTGGAAACACCATATATTTT. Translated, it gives CASSPPLPARQSSGNTIYF.

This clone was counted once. The CDR3 is CASSHQSPSSGGTDTQYF. CDR3 bases: TGCGCCAGCAGCCATCAAAGCCCGTCTAGCGGGGGCACAGATACGCAGTATTTT. This rearrangement joins TRBV10-1 to TRBJ2-3; 9 bases match TRBD2. This CDR3 spans 18 amino acids. Germline CDR1 is WNHNN and CDR2 is SYGVQD (reference sequence). With V trimmed by 6 bases and J by 1 base, 14 bases remained unmatched.

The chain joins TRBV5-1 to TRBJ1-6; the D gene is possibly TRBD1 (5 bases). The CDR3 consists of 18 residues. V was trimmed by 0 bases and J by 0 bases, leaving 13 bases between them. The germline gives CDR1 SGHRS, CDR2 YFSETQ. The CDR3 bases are TGCGCCAGCAGCTTGGGGACACAGCAAACCTCCTATAATTCACCCCTCCACTTT. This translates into CASSLGTQQTSYNSPLHF.

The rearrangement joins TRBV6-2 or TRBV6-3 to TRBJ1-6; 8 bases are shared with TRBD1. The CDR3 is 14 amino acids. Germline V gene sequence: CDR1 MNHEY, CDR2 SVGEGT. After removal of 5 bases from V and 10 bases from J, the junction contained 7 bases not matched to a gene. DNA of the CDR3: TGTGCCAGCAGTACAGGGGGAGGCAACTCACCCCTCCACTTT. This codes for CASSTGGGNSPLHF.

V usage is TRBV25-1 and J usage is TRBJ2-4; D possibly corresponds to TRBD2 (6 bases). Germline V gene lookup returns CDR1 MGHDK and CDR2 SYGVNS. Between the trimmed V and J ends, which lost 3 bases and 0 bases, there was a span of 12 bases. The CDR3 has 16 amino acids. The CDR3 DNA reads TGTGCCAGCAGTGAGAGCGGGCCACTAGCCAAAAACATTCAGTACTTC. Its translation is CASSESGPLAKNIQYF. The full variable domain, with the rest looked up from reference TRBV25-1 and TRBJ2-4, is EADIYQTPRYLVIGTGKKITLECSQTMGHDKMYWYQQDPGMELHLIHYSYGVNSTEKGDLSSESTVSRIRTEHFPLTLESARPSHTSQYLCASSESGPLAKNIQYFGAGTRLSVL.

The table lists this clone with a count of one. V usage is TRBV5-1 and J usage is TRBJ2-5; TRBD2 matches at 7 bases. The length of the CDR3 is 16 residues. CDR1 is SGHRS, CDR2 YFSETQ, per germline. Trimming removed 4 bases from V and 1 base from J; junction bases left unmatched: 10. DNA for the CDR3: TGCGCCAGCAGCGCGGCAGGGCGGGAGAGCCAAGAGACCCAGTACTTC. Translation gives CASSAAGRESQETQYF.

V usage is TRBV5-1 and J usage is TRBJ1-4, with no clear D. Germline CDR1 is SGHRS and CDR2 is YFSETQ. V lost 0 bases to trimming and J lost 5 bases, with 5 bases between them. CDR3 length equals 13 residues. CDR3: CASSLAQNEKLFF. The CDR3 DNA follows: TGCGCCAGCAGCTTGGCCCAGAATGAAAAACTGTTTTTT.

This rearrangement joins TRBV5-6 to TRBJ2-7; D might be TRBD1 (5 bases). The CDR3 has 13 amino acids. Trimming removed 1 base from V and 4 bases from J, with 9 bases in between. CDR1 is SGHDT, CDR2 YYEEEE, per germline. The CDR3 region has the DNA TGTGCCAGCAGCTTGCTCACAGGTTACGAGCAGTACGTC. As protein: CASSLLTGYEQYV.

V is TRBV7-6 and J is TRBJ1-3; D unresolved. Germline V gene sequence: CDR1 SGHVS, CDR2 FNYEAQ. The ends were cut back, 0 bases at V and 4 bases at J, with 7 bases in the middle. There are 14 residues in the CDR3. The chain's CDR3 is CASSLAPGGNTIYF. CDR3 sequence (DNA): TGTGCCAGCAGCTTAGCGCCGGGAGGAAACACCATATATTTT.